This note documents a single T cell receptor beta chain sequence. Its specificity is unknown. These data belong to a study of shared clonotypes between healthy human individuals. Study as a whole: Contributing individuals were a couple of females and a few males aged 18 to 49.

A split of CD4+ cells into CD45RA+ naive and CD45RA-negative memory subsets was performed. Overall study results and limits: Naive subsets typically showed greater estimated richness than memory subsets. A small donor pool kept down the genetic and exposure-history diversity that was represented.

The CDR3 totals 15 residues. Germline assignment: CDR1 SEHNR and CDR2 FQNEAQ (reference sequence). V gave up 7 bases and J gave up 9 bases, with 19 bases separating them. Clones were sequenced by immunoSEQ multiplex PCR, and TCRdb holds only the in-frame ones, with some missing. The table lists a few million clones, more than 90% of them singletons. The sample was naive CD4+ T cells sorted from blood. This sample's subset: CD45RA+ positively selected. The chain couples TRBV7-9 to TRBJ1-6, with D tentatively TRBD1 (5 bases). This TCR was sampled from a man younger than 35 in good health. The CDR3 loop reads CASTTGVQGRSPLHF. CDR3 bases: TGTGCCAGCACCACAGGCGTACAAGGACGTTCACCCCTCCACTTT.